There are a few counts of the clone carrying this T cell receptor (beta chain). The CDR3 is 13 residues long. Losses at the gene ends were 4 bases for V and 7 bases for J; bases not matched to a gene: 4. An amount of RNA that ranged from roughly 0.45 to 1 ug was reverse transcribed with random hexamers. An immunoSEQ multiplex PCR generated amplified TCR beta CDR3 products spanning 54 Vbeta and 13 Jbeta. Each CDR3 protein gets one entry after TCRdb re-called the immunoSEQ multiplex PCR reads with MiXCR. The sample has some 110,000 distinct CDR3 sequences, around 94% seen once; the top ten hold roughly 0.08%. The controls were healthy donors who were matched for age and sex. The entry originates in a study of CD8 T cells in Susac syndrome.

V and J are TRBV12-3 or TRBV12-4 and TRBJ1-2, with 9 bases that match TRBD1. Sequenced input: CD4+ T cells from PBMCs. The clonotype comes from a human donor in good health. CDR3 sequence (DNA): TGTGCCAGCAGTTCTGGACAGGGGAGTGGCTACACCTTC. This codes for CASSSGQGSGYTF.